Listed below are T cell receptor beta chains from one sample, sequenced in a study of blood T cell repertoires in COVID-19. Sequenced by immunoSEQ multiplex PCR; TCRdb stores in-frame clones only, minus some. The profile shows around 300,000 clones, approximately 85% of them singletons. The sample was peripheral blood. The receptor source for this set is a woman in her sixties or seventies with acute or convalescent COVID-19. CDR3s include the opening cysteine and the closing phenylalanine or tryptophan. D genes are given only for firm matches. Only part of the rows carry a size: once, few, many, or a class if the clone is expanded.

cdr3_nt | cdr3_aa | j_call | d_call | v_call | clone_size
TGTGCCAGCAGCTTAAGGGCAGCGGGGGGCTCCGATACGCAGTATTTT | CASSLRAAGGSDTQYF | TRBJ2-3 | TRBD2 | TRBV7-2 | few
TGTGCCAGCAGCCAAGATAGGGACAGGGTCTTCTCTGGAAACACCATATATTTT | CASSQDRDRVFSGNTIYF | TRBJ1-3 | TRBD1 | TRBV3-1/TRBV3-2 | NA
TGTGCCAGCAGCCAAGTTCGGGTTAGGGGTTCACCCCTCCACTTT | CASSQVRVRGSPLHF | TRBJ1-6 | NA | TRBV3-1/TRBV3-2 | few
TGTGCCAGCAGCCGGGACACGAACACTGAAGCTTTCTTT | CASSRDTNTEAFF | TRBJ1-1 | NA | TRBV7-7 | NA
TGTGCCAGCTCACAATTGGGCAATTTGAACACTGAAGCTTTCTTT | CASSQLGNLNTEAFF | TRBJ1-1 | NA | TRBV18 | NA
TGTGCCAGCAGTTACTCCCCGGACAGGCCCTACGAGCAGTACTTC | CASSYSPDRPYEQYF | TRBJ2-7 | TRBD1 | TRBV6-5 | NA
TGTGCCAGCAGCTCGACAGGGCAGTGGGATACGCAGTATTTT | CASSSTGQWDTQYF | TRBJ2-3 | TRBD1 | TRBV5-6 | NA
TGTGCCAGCTCACTTCAGGACACGAACACTGAAGCTTTCTTT | CASSLQDTNTEAFF | TRBJ1-1 | NA | TRBV18 | NA
TGTGCCACCAGCGCAGCCGGCCGGGCCCAGCATTTT | CATSAAGRAQHF | TRBJ1-5 | NA | TRBV15 | NA
TGTGCCAGCAGTTCCTCCTCCAATGAGCAGTTCTTC | CASSSSSNEQFF | TRBJ2-1 | NA | TRBV6-5 | NA
TGTGCCAGCAGCCCATACCCCAGTCAAGCGGGGTGGGGTGGAGAGACCCAGTACTTC | CASSPYPSQAGWGGETQYF | TRBJ2-5 | TRBD2 | TRBV7-2 | NA